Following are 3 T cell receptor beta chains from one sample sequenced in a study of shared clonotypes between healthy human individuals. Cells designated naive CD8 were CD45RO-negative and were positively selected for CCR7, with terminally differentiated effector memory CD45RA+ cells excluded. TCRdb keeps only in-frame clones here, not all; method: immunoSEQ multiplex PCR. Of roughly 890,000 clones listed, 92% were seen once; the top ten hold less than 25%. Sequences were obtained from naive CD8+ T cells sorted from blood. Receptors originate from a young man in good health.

CDR3 amino acids: CASSISLDTGNEQFF. Written as DNA, the CDR3 is TGTGCCAGTAGTATATCCCTCGACACGGGGAATGAGCAGTTCTTC. The V call is TRBV19, the J call TRBJ2-1; the D gene is possibly TRBD2 (5 bases). The germline V gene encodes CDR1 LNHDA and CDR2 SQIVND (reference sequence). Trimming shortened V by 2 bases and J by 7 bases, and 15 bases separated the two germline ends. This CDR3 has 15 residues.

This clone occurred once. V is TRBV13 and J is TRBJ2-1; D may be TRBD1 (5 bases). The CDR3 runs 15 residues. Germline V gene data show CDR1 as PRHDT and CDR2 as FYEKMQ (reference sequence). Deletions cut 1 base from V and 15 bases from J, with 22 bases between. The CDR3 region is CASSLDQIGAGPVFF. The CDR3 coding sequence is TGTGCCAGCAGCTTAGACCAAATAGGGGCCGGTCCTGTGTTCTTC.

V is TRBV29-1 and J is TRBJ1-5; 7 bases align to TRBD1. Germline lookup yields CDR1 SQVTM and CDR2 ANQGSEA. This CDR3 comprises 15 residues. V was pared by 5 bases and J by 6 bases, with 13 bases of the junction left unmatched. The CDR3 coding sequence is TGCAGCGTTTCTTCCGACAGGGAGCCCGGTCAGCCCCAGCATTTT. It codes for CSVSSDREPGQPQHF. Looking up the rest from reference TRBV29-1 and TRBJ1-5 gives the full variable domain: SAVISQKPSRDICQRGTSLTIQCQVDSQVTMMFWYRQQPGQSLTLIATANQGSEATYESGFVIDKFPISRPNLTFSTLTVSNMSPEDSSIYLCSVSSDREPGQPQHFGDGTRLSIL.